This T cell receptor beta chain was sequenced for a study of CD4 T cells in relation to SARS-CoV-2 and coronaviruses. Whole-study context: The restricting HLA molecule for shared crossreactive spike epitopes was mapped. Whole-study results and caveats: SARS-CoV-2-driven expansion was significantly weaker in crossreactive than monoreactive clones.

Unexposed donor CD4+ T cells date from about 2011-2018, before the COVID-19 pandemic. CD4+ T cells were isolated from the cells after about ten days of culture. Produced via immunoSEQ multiplex PCR; TCRdb's table is partial and in-frame only. The sample yields around 22,000 clones, about 80% seen once. About this clone: The antigen remains unidentified.

This receptor was identified in a human donor in good health. The sample was CD4+ T cells from PBMCs, cultured in vitro.

The CDR3 sequence is CASSSFTGELFF. The CDR3 DNA sequence: TGTGCCAGCAGCTCCTTTACCGGGGAGCTGTTTTTT. This chain links TRBV7-3 with TRBJ2-2, with D hard to call. V dropped 4 bases and J dropped 5 bases, with 5 bases sitting between them. This CDR3 is built from 12 residues. Germline CDR1 SGHTA, CDR2 FQGTGA.